This T cell receptor (beta chain) stems from a study of a mutant IDH1 vaccine in newly diagnosed glioma. Study-wide background: Of treated patients, roughly 62% were men and 37.5% women, averaging roughly 37 years. Patients previously underwent radiotherapy, temozolomide, or both, and most underwent both.

Assay: immunoSEQ multiplex PCR; the TCRdb copy retains only in-frame clones and omits some. The data contain about 37,000 clones, about 80% of them singletons. The sample's time point: week 5, during vaccination. Doses consisted of 300 ug of mutant IDH1 20-mer peptide each, paired with topical imiquimod. Astrocytomas found in donors were new, WHO grade 3 or 4, IDH1-mutant and ATRX-lost. Germline CDR1 reads MNHEY; CDR2 reads SVGAGI. Trimming cost V 6 bases and J 3 bases, with 15 bases left between them. There are 15 residues in the CDR3. This clone was observed a single time. Its antigen remains unknown.

This receptor was obtained from a man aged 25 to 45 with glioma. The sample in question was PBMCs, obtained from a glioma patient whose treatment included an IDH1 peptide vaccine. The rearrangement joins TRBV6-5 to TRBJ2-4, with D unresolved. The CDR3 spells CASSPITEVKNIQYF. CDR3 bases: TGTGCCAGCAGCCCCATCACAGAGGTCAAAAACATTCAGTACTTC.